This T cell receptor (beta chain) was documented in a study of blood T cell repertoires in COVID-19 (dated by TCRdb to about 2020). About the investigation overall: Collaborator samples came from the United States, Italy and Spain and covered acute and convalescent phases of COVID-19. The prospective study material was composed of cDNA or gDNA derived from T cells, B-cell-depleted T cells, or PBMCs. The dataset comprised deeply sampled blood TCRbeta repertoires from subjects exposed to, actively infected with, or recovered from COVID-19. A freely available public database, intended as a resource for researchers studying the immune response to SARS-CoV-2, is where the repertoires were released. The samples were drawn from the first 160 participants of the ongoing ImmuneRACE study and from some 1,300 subjects provided by 6 global collaborators. Sample metadata almost always included a de-identified subject ID, COVID-19 status, age in years and sex. Where available, HLA class I and class II types were obtained from metadata supplied by the sample provider rather than from assay-based typing.

Comment on this clone: Its antigen is not yet known. Base qualities were left out, and no much larger clone turns up one base away.

Findings and caveats that apply to the study as a whole: Clinical and demographic metadata were provided uncurated, with the amount varying by source and participant.

TCRbeta CDR3 regions were amplified from genomic DNA using the immunoSEQ Assay, a bias-controlled multiplex PCR. As for the original processing: Within the assay, amplification of reference gene primers was used to estimate how many nucleated cells each sample contained. To quantify the absolute abundance of each unique TCRbeta CDR3 rearrangement, sequence reads were collapsed and filtered. For each sample, productive Simpson clonality was calculated as the square root of Simpson's diversity index across productive rearrangements. TCRdb carries this immuneACCESS record with in-frame sequences only. Its versions omit some clonotypes, under half of them owing to an unresolved V gene in the studies checked, with the rest unexplained. Clone size and V and J calls were adopted from that table, with D and trimming inferred from the DNA. Present in this sample are 100,000 or so clones, just under 85% of which were seen just once. The top ten clones comprise about an eighth of the sample.

Each collaborating institution followed its own protocols to collect whole blood in K2EDTA tubes. For TCRbeta analysis, collaborators shipped samples in one of three forms: frozen whole blood, isolated PBMCs, or DNA extracted from either of those sample types. According to the germline V gene, CDR1 reads MGHRA and CDR2 reads YSYEKL. Counted from cysteine to phenylalanine, this CDR3 has 14 amino acids. CDR3 DNA is the only sequence kept; it has 42 bases, read in frame from the first base. The germline V and J ends show losses of 3 bases and 5 bases respectively, and no gene match explains 6 bases of the junction.

The sequence derives from a man aged 50 or older with active or convalescent COVID-19. The sequenced sample consisted of peripheral blood. Here the chain combines TRBV4-1 and TRBJ2-5, with 7 bases in between that match TRBD1. CDR3 reads: CASSHLTGLETQYF. The DNA sequence is TGCGCCAGCAGCCACTTGACAGGGCTGGAGACCCAGTACTTC.